This T cell receptor beta chain originates from a study of cytomegalovirus exposure and HLA in healthy donors. Study conclusions and caveats: Researchers reportedly found TCR beta sequences accurately predicted most subjects' HLA-A and HLA-B alleles. In a later analysis, at a false discovery rate of 0.05, 16,951 TCR beta sequences were associated with HLA alleles. An analysis that came later showed most CMV-associated TCR beta chains appearing HLA-restricted. Common viral pathogens seemed to be connected with several of the most significant clusters, according to a later analysis.

Note on this clone: Its antigen is unknown.

The CDR3 sequence is 15 residues long. Germline values: CDR1 SGHAT, CDR2 FQNNGV. V lost 3 bases and J lost 7, with 16 bases in between. 13 Jbeta primers and 60 Vbeta primers were used for the PCR. Libraries were prepared by immunoSEQ multiplex PCR; TCRdb keeps only in-frame clonotypes and omits some of them. Of under 200,000 clones listed, approximately 82% were seen once; the top ten hold more than 7%. The chain has TRBV11-2 and TRBJ1-5, with D hard to call. This clonotype was obtained from a male donor in good health and CMV-seropositive. The sequenced sample was PBMCs. The CDR3 nucleotides read TGTGCCAGCAGCTTCCGGACCCGACGAGGGCAGCCCCAGCATTTT. Its translation: CASSFRTRRGQPQHF. Complete variable domain (other parts from reference TRBV11-2 and TRBJ1-5): EAGVAQSPRYKIIEKRQSVAFWCNPISGHATLYWYQQILGQGPKLLIQFQNNGVVDDSQLPKDRFSAERLKGVDSTLKIQPAKLEDSAVYLCASSFRTRRGQPQHFGDGTRLSIL.